The entry that follows covers one T cell receptor beta chain sequence. Replicate PCRs run on sorted subsets employed 200 ng DNA, 30,000 to 35,000 T cell genomes. The table came from immunoSEQ multiplex PCR; TCRdb's copy has only in-frame clones and leaves some out. This sample yields approximately 1.4 million clones, of which 95% to 99% are seen a single time; about 0.45% belongs to the top ten. The sample is drawn from a study of shared clonotypes between healthy human individuals. The germline gives CDR1 SGHAT, CDR2 FQDESV (reference sequence). V dropped 5 bases and J dropped 0 bases, with 17 bases sitting between them. The CDR3 totals 17 residues.

Sequenced sample: naive CD4+ T cells sorted from blood. This sample's subset: CD45RA+ positively selected. The gene calls are TRBV11-1 and TRBJ2-1; D possibly uses TRBD1 or TRBD2 (5 bases each). The TCR comes from a man under 40 in good health. Here the CDR3 reads CASSPETGTHSYNEQFF. As DNA, the CDR3 is TGTGCCAGCAGCCCCGAAACCGGGACCCACTCCTACAATGAGCAGTTCTTC.